A selection of T cell receptor beta chains follows, all from one sample in a study of blood T cell repertoires in COVID-19. Assay used: immunoSEQ multiplex PCR; TCRdb lists only in-frame clones, some missing. In the table there are about 40,000 clones, 80% to 90% of which are singletons. Sequenced input: peripheral blood. The receptors here all came from a human donor in a cohort sampled during active COVID-19. CDR3s include the opening cysteine and the closing phenylalanine or tryptophan. The order of the fields is V gene, J gene, D gene, clone size, CDR3 protein, CDR3 DNA. D genes are given only for firm matches. The size field is filled for only some rows; it gives once, few, many or a size class.

>TRBV10-1|TRBJ2-2|TRBD2|.
CASRSGTSGRDGPTGELFF
TGCGCCAGCCGATCCGGGACTAGCGGGAGGGATGGGCCCACCGGGGAGCTGTTTTTT
>TRBV5-5|TRBJ2-5|.|.
CASSLNTFQETQYF
TGTGCCAGCAGCTTGAATACATTTCAAGAGACCCAGTACTTC
>TRBV7-6|TRBJ1-5|.|.
CASSDSFNQPQHF
TGTGCCAGCTCTGACAGCTTCAATCAGCCCCAGCATTTT
>TRBV9|TRBJ1-1|TRBD1|.
CASSPRQGRGSEAFF
TGTGCCAGCAGCCCGAGACAGGGGAGAGGATCTGAAGCTTTCTTT
>TRBV6-5|TRBJ2-3|TRBD2|.
CASSPLAGSTDTQYF
TGTGCCAGCAGTCCCTTAGCGGGAAGCACAGATACGCAGTATTTT
>TRBV10-3|TRBJ2-7|TRBD1|.
CAISDDRGLYEQYF
TGTGCCATCAGTGACGACAGGGGGCTTTACGAGCAGTACTTC
>TRBV5-4|TRBJ2-1|.|.
CASSSGTLRVANEQFF
TGTGCCAGCAGCTCCGGGACTCTACGGGTTGCGAATGAGCAGTTCTTC
>TRBV27|TRBJ2-5|.|.
CASSLSGTGKETQYF
TGTGCCAGCAGTTTATCGGGTACAGGGAAAGAGACCCAGTACTTC
>TRBV11-3|TRBJ2-1|TRBD2|.
CASSRGTSGSTYNEQFF
TGTGCCAGCAGCCGGGGGACTAGCGGGAGCACCTACAATGAGCAGTTCTTC
>TRBV11-2|TRBJ2-1|.|once
CASSFNRGEEQFF
TGTGCCAGCAGCTTTAACCGCGGAGAAGAGCAGTTCTTC
>TRBV6-1|TRBJ1-1|.|.
CASSESSSTEAFF
TGTGCCAGCAGTGAAAGTAGTAGCACTGAAGCTTTCTTT
>TRBV7-9|TRBJ1-6|.|.
CASSLKLLAPLHF
TGTGCCAGCAGCTTAAAACTTCTGGCACCCCTCCACTTT
>TRBV5-1|TRBJ2-7|TRBD1|.
CASSLGDRLHSYEQYF
TGCGCCAGCAGCTTGGGGGACAGGCTACACTCCTACGAGCAGTACTTC
>TRBV5-1|TRBJ2-5|TRBD2|.
CASSSGLAGETQYF
TGCGCCAGCAGCTCAGGACTAGCGGGAGAGACCCAGTACTTC
>TRBV7-2|TRBJ2-7|TRBD1|.
CASRSPGQSYEQYF
TGTGCCAGCAGGTCCCCGGGACAGTCCTACGAGCAGTACTTC
>TRBV5-1|TRBJ2-7|.|.
CASSLGGADEQYF
TGCGCCAGCAGCTTGGGTGGGGCAGACGAGCAGTACTTC
>TRBV28|TRBJ2-4|.|.
CASSPSTAGENIQYF
TGTGCCAGCAGTCCCTCGACAGCGGGTGAAAACATTCAGTACTTC
>TRBV9|TRBJ2-3|TRBD2|.
CASSVVGLAGPGTDTQYF
TGTGCCAGCAGCGTAGTGGGACTAGCGGGACCCGGCACAGATACGCAGTATTTT
>TRBV11-2|TRBJ1-6|TRBD1|.
CASSLDRDRGLSPLHF
TGTGCCAGCAGCTTAGATCGGGACAGGGGGCTGTCACCCCTCCACTTT